Shown below are 23 T cell receptor beta chains from a single sample sequenced in a study of regulatory T cells in long-lasting Graves disease. CDR3-region Arm-PCR and iRepertoire HTBI primers produced the TCR beta libraries. One entry per CDR3 protein results from TCRdb running MiXCR on the multiplex PCR reads. Of roughly 500,000 distinct CDR3 sequences listed, roughly 21% are singletons. Described time point: persistent/refractory GD, antithyroid drugs over 5 years with positive TRAb. Scientists built the TCR library using RNA that was extracted from PBMCs. The material sequenced was peripheral blood mononuclear cells (PBMCs), taken when the disease was refractory, from a patient treated with antithyroid drugs. These receptors came from a female donor with Graves disease.

At least ten counts were recorded for this clonotype. DNA of the CDR3: TGCAGTGCTAGAGACGGGACTAGCGGGAAAGTTGGCGAGCAGTACTTC. This encodes CSARDGTSGKVGEQYF. This sequence joins TRBV20-1 and TRBJ2-7, with 13 bases identical to TRBD2. This CDR3 has 16 residues. Trimming at V came to 0 bases and at J to 6 bases, leaving 8 bases not matched to a gene. Germline CDR1 and CDR2: DFQATT and SNEGSKA (reference sequence).

Many counts were recorded for this clonotype. The V call is TRBV10-3, the J call TRBJ2-7; 10 bases line up with TRBD1. The length of the CDR3 is 15 residues. V shed 10 bases, J shed 3 bases, and the junction held 12 bases outside the gene matches. Germline assignment: CDR1 ENHRY and CDR2 SYGVKD. DNA of the CDR3: TGTGCCACCTCTGATTCGGGACAGGGGATCTACGAGCAGTACTTC. Its translation: CATSDSGQGIYEQYF.

On this clonotype: Being one base from a much bigger clone, this may be a read error. The V call is TRBV12-3 or TRBV12-4, the J call TRBJ1-4, with D maybe TRBD1 (6 bases). V was shortened by 11 bases and J by 8 bases, with 12 bases between the two germline ends. The CDR3 has 11 residues. The CDR3 DNA follows: TGTGCCGGCACCACAGGGGAAAAACTGTTTTTT. This translates into CAGTTGEKLFF.

This clonotype was seen a few times. The chain uses TRBV20-1 and TRBJ1-2, with D tentatively TRBD1 (6 bases). Trimming pared 5 bases from V and 4 bases from J, leaving 14 bases between. The CDR3 covers 13 residues. Per germline, CDR1 DFQATT and CDR2 SNEGSKA (reference sequence). The CDR3 loop reads CSAEQGVGYGYTF. Here the CDR3 DNA reads TGCAGTGCTGAACAGGGAGTAGGCTATGGCTACACCTTC.

This clonotype appeared many times. The chain is built from TRBV12-3 or TRBV12-4 and TRBJ2-5; 13 positions match TRBD2. The CDR3 is 15 residues long. Trimming took 6 bases from V and 5 from J; bases not matched to a gene: 6. The CDR3 region is CASSTTSGGGETQYF. The CDR3 bases are TGTGCCAGCAGCACTACTAGCGGGGGGGGGGAGACCCAGTACTTC.

This clonotype was seen ten or more times. This chain uses TRBV2 with TRBJ1-5; the D gene is possibly TRBD1 (5 bases). The V gene lost 6 bases and the J gene lost 3 bases, with 12 bases spanning the gap. The CDR3 sequence is 14 residues long. Germline V gene lookup returns CDR1 SNHLY and CDR2 FYNNEI. The CDR3 loop reads CASRETGLNQPQHF. Here the CDR3 DNA reads TGTGCCAGCAGAGAAACGGGACTCAATCAGCCCCAGCATTTT.

This clonotype was counted only a few times. Since a much larger clone is just one base distant, this may be a read error. The V gene is TRBV24-1, the J gene TRBJ2-6; TRBD1 might be the D (5 bases). The germline V gene has CDR1 KGHDR and CDR2 SFDVKD. This CDR3 contains 15 residues. This CDR3 reads CATSAAYSGANVPTF. As DNA, the CDR3 is TGTGCCACCAGTGCTGCATACTCTGGGGCCAACGTCCCGACTTTC.

This clonotype has at least ten counts. The rearrangement links TRBV2 to TRBJ2-7; possibly TRBD2 for D (6 bases). V was shortened by 1 base and J by 3 bases, with 19 bases between the two germline ends. The CDR3 extends over 17 amino acids. The germline CDR1 and CDR2 sequences are SNHLY and FYNNEI. In DNA, the CDR3 is TGTGCCAGCAGTGAAGTTGGGTTGGGACGGAGGGACTACGAGCAGTACTTC. Its translation: CASSEVGLGRRDYEQYF.

The V gene is TRBV18, the J gene TRBJ2-5, with a weak D call TRBD1 (6 bases). Looked up from germline, CDR1 is KGHSH and CDR2 is LQKENI. There are 16 residues in the CDR3. V lost 1 base and J 0 bases, leaving 12 bases between the germline ends. The CDR3 DNA reads as TGTGCCAGCTCACCACAACCAGGGGTTGACCAAGAGACCCAGTACTTC. This sequence encodes CASSPQPGVDQETQYF.

This clonotype was seen at least ten times. The chain uses TRBV12-3 or TRBV12-4 and TRBJ2-5; 7 nucleotides align to TRBD2. The CDR3 consists of 15 residues. V gave up 7 bases and J gave up 5 bases; unmatched junction bases: 13. The CDR3 loop is CASTFGRGVKETQYF. The CDR3 DNA is TGTGCCAGCACCTTTGGGAGGGGCGTTAAGGAGACCCAGTACTTC.

This clonotype appeared a single time. V is TRBV19 and J is TRBJ1-5; D remains ambiguous. V lost 5 bases, J lost 0 bases, and 11 bases lay in between. The CDR3 has 15 amino acids. CDR1 is LNHDA and CDR2 is SQIVND in the germline V gene (reference sequence). CDR3 residues: CASSWAVYSNQPQHF. The CDR3 region has the DNA TGTGCCAGTAGTTGGGCAGTGTATAGCAATCAGCCCCAGCATTTT.

This clonotype was counted a few times. A much larger clone lies one base from this, so it may be a read error. Because it lacks the conserved phenylalanine or tryptophan at the end, this CDR3 is likely a read error. This chain connects TRBV11-2 to TRBJ2-5, with D hard to call. This CDR3 spans 13 amino acids. Per the germline V gene, CDR1 is SGHAT and CDR2 is FQNNGV. V lost 6 bases to trimming and J lost 1 base, with 9 bases between them. In DNA, the CDR3 is TGTGCCAGCAGGGCAGCGTCCCAAGAGACCCAGTACCTC. Translated, it gives CASRAASQETQYL.

This clonotype turned up a few times. The gene calls are TRBV3-1 and TRBJ2-7; D is undetermined. The CDR3 covers 13 residues. The germline CDR1 and CDR2 sequences are LGHDT and YNNKEL (reference sequence). V dropped 0 bases and J dropped 5 bases, with 8 bases sitting between them. CDR3 protein: CASSQDRGDEQYF. As DNA, the CDR3 is TGTGCCAGCAGCCAAGATCGAGGAGACGAGCAGTACTTC.

This clonotype has ten or more counts. The CDR3 DNA follows: TGTGCCAGCAGTGCCGAGGGGGAAGAAGGCTATGGCTACACCTTC. Its protein is CASSAEGEEGYGYTF. V and J are TRBV2 and TRBJ1-2; D might be TRBD1 (6 bases). Between the trimmed V and J ends, which lost 4 bases and 4 bases, there was a span of 16 bases. The CDR3 runs to 15 residues. The germline V gene encodes CDR1 SNHLY and CDR2 FYNNEI.

This clonotype came up a few times. The chain carries TRBV7-9 and TRBJ2-2; 7 bases line up with TRBD1. V was clipped by 6 bases and J by 3 bases; unmatched bases: 7. CDR3 length: 15 amino acids. Looked up from germline, CDR1 is SEHNR and CDR2 is FQNEAQ (reference sequence). Here the CDR3 reads CASSSRQGDTGELFF. CDR3 DNA sequence: TGTGCCAGCAGTTCCCGACAGGGCGACACCGGGGAGCTGTTTTTT.

At least ten counts were recorded for this clonotype. V is TRBV6-1 and J is TRBJ1-4; 11 nucleotides agree with TRBD1. This CDR3 region has 16 residues. CDR1 is MNHNS and CDR2 is SASEGT in the germline V gene. J gave up 6 bases and V 7 bases, and 10 bases lay outside the gene matches. In nucleotides, the CDR3 is TGTGCCAGCATGGGGACAGGGGGTTTGTCTTATGAAAAACTGTTTTTT. The encoded protein is CASMGTGGLSYEKLFF.

This clonotype was seen more than once but under ten times. This CDR3 is CASTGRGYTEAFF. The CDR3 DNA follows: TGTGCCAGCACCGGGAGGGGGTACACTGAAGCTTTCTTT. This rearrangement joins TRBV5-5 to TRBJ1-1; the D gene is possibly TRBD1 (6 bases). The V and J ends lost 6 bases and 3 bases respectively, with 12 bases between them. The CDR3 totals 13 residues. CDR1 is SGHKS, CDR2 YYEKEE, per germline (reference sequence).

The chain links TRBV6-5 to TRBJ2-2, with 11 bases that match TRBD2. V gave up 2 bases and J gave up 2 bases; unmatched junction bases: 10. The germline V gene has CDR1 MNHEY and CDR2 SVGAGI. The CDR3 loop spans 19 amino acids. CDR3 in DNA: TGTGCCAGCAGTTACCATCTCGAACTAGCGGGGGCCAACACCGGGGAGCTGTTTTTT. It is translated as CASSYHLELAGANTGELFF.

This chain joins TRBV6-5 and TRBJ2-6; unclear D gene. This CDR3 region has 20 residues. Trimming cost V 0 bases and J 0 bases, with 18 bases left between them. Germline loops: CDR1 MNHEY, CDR2 SVGAGI. CDR3 sequence reads: CASSYSFKVTVNSGANVLTF. CDR3 bases: TGTGCCAGCAGTTACTCGTTTAAGGTCACGGTAAACTCTGGGGCCAACGTCCTGACTTTC.

The chain links TRBV7-9 to TRBJ2-7, with D possibly TRBD2 on 5 matching bases. The CDR3 has 13 amino acids. V was shortened by 5 bases and J by 5 bases, with 13 bases between the two germline ends. In germline, CDR1 is SEHNR, CDR2 FQNEAQ (reference sequence). CDR3 nucleotides: TGTGCCAGCAGCGGCCGGGGTTACAACGAGCAGTACTTC. Amino acids: CASSGRGYNEQYF. Based on the CDR3 plus reference TRBV7-9 and TRBJ2-7, the full variable domain is DTGVSQNPRHKITKRGQNVTFRCDPISEHNRLYWYRQTLGQGPEFLTYFQNEAQLEKSRLLSDRFSAERPKGSFSTLEIQRTEQGDSAMYLCASSGRGYNEQYFGPGTRLTVT.

On this clonotype: This CDR3 fails to terminate in the conserved phenylalanine or tryptophan, so it likely reflects a read error. The V and J genes are TRBV5-1 and TRBJ2-7, with 8 bases identical to TRBD1. This CDR3 region has 14 residues. V shed 3 bases and J 2 bases; nucleotides not matched to a gene: 4. Looked up from germline, CDR1 is SGHRS and CDR2 is YFSETQ. CDR3 nucleotides: TGCGCCAGCAGCTCGGGACAGGTAACCTACGAGCAGTACCTC. Its protein is CASSSGQVTYEQYL.

The J gene is TRBJ1-2, the V gene TRBV4-1; a weak D match, TRBD1 (5 bases). Trimming removed 3 bases at V and 6 bases at J, with 17 bases between. The germline gives CDR1 MGHRA, CDR2 YSYEKL. The CDR3 totals 15 residues. CDR3 loop: CASSHTARGFDGYTF. The DNA for the CDR3 is TGCGCCAGCAGCCATACCGCTAGGGGCTTCGATGGCTACACCTTC.

This clonotype came up many times. The V gene is TRBV28, the J gene TRBJ1-4; D ambiguous. V was shortened by 6 bases and J by 0 bases, with 11 bases between the two germline ends. The CDR3 has 15 residues. From germline, CDR1 is MDHEN and CDR2 SYDVKM. This chain's CDR3 is CASRLGSPTNEKLFF. CDR3 in DNA: TGTGCCAGCAGACTAGGATCCCCAACTAATGAAAAACTGTTTTTT.